Reported below is one TCR beta chain. V lost 5 bases and J lost 2; bases outside the gene matches: 14. Germline values: CDR1 SGHRS, CDR2 YFSETQ. The CDR3 totals 17 residues. The entry originates in a study of blood T cell repertoires in COVID-19. As handled by the study authors: Amplifying reference gene primers gave estimates of nucleated cell counts. Only in-frame clones appear in the TCRdb table, and some are missing; sequencing was by immunoSEQ multiplex PCR. The V and J calls and the clone size are those of that table, but D and trimming were determined from the DNA. The repertoire has 310,000 or so clones, 75% to 90% of them found once; the top ten carry about 2.2%.

This clonotype originated in a woman in her forties or fifties who had recovered from COVID-19. The chain employs TRBV5-1 and TRBJ1-2; 8 positions agree with TRBD1. The sequencing sample was made of peripheral blood. The CDR3 DNA reads TGCGCCAGCAGAGGAGAGGGTTGGACAGGGCAGAACTATGGCTACACCTTC. Amino acid sequence: CASRGEGWTGQNYGYTF.